The subject of this entry is one T cell receptor (beta chain). The ends were cut back, 4 bases at V and 1 base at J, with 14 bases in the middle. This CDR3 region has 16 residues. Germline V gene sequence: CDR1 LGHNA, CDR2 YNFKEQ. Repertoires were generated with immunoSEQ multiplex PCR, while TCRdb's copy carries only in-frame clones and drops some. This sample has some 300,000 clones, with 65% to 90% found just once. The data are from a study of blood T cell repertoires in COVID-19. The source of this sequence is a man between 25 and 39 years old who had recovered from COVID-19. What was sequenced was PBMCs or T cells enriched from blood (not recorded which). The V and J genes are TRBV4-2 and TRBJ2-1, with a weak D call TRBD2 (6 bases). The CDR3 here is CASSRAGPLSYNEQFF. The CDR3 nucleotides read TGTGCCAGCAGCCGGGCGGGGCCCTTATCCTACAATGAGCAGTTCTTC.